The clone carrying this T cell receptor beta chain was seen a handful of times. Its antigen is not identified. This sample stems from a study of T-cell memory formation after mild COVID-19. As for the study in general: The TCR clusters were mostly specific to one donor.

After 5'RACE with constant-segment primers, TCR alpha and TCR beta cDNA libraries carrying sample barcodes and UMIs were obtained. TCRdb re-called the 5' RACE reads with MiXCR, one entry per CDR3 protein. The profile shows 350,000 to 450,000 distinct CDR3 sequences, roughly 24% of them singletons. General study points: Some SARS-CoV-2-responding clones were already detected in memory before infection. Second-wave clones reaching peak frequency on day 37 lacked confirmed SARS-CoV-2 specificity.

The specimen sequenced was PBMCs or a T cell subset sorted from them (not recorded which). This TCR came from an adult woman who had mild COVID-19 (a few samples of this study predate the infection). Cell type and time point are not known.

The CDR3 bases are TGCAGCGTTGGAGGGGACAGGGGGCGCTTTGAGCAGTTCTTC. Protein sequence: CSVGGDRGRFEQFF. The chain couples TRBV29-1 to TRBJ2-1, with 12 bases matching TRBD1. Germline V gene sequence: CDR1 SQVTM, CDR2 ANQGSEA. The CDR3 length is 14 residues. J lost 9 bases, V lost 4 bases, and 7 bases had no gene match.